This T cell receptor beta chain was recorded in a study of T-cell reconstitution after alpha-beta-depleted transplantation in children. The TCRbeta library was prepared with unique molecular identifiers. In TCRdb, the PCR reads were re-called with MiXCR into one record per CDR3 protein. The table lists 80,000 or so distinct CDR3 sequences, around 14% of them singletons. Study conclusions and caveats: Newly made T cells mostly supplied T-cell counts and diversity one year after transplant. The study reportedly traced alpha-beta T cells about two months after transplant to several hundred expanded graft clones. Several patients had high TCRbeta diversity at day 60; it came from surviving recipient T cells and thymic progenitors.

Germline V lookup: CDR1 SGHRS, CDR2 YFSETQ. This CDR3 has 15 amino acids. V dropped 4 bases and J dropped 5 bases, with 15 bases sitting between them. This clonotype was found a few times. Its antigen remains unknown. Sequenced material: PBMCs, mostly from graft donor cells, taken 180 days after TCRalphabeta/CD19-depleted stem cell transplant. This sequence originates from a male patient under 10 years old who had a stem cell transplant for acute lymphoblastic leukemia, so the T cells may come from the graft donor. The chain uses TRBV5-1 and TRBJ2-2; D possibly corresponds to TRBD2 (5 bases). The CDR3 DNA is TGCGCCAGCAGCCCGGACTCAGCCAGAACCGGGGAGCTGTTTTTT. Residues: CASSPDSARTGELFF.